These 17 T cell receptor beta chains share one sample of origin, sequenced in a study of shared T cell receptors in the human thymus. Only in-frame clones appear in the TCRdb table, and some are missing; sequencing was by immunoSEQ multiplex PCR. The table lists about 380,000 clones, 85% to 95% of them singletons, with approximately 0.02% in the top ten. Sample: thymocytes. These receptors were obtained from a human donor.

The chain couples TRBV7-2 to TRBJ1-5; D unclear. This CDR3 is built from 14 residues. Trimming shortened V by 0 bases and J by 6 bases, and 9 bases separated the two germline ends. CDR1 is SGHTA, CDR2 FQGNSA, per germline. The CDR3 loop reads CASSLATWGQPQHF. Written as DNA, the CDR3 is TGTGCCAGCAGCTTAGCCACATGGGGTCAGCCCCAGCATTTT. Full variable domain (remainder filled in from reference TRBV7-2 and TRBJ1-5): GAGVSQSPSNKVTEKGKDVELRCDPISGHTALYWYRQSLGQGLEFLIYFQGNSAPDKSGLPSDRFSAERTGGSVSTLTIQRTQQEDSAVYLCASSLATWGQPQHFGDGTRLSIL.

The chain carries TRBV11-2 and TRBJ1-3, with D possibly being TRBD1 (5 bases). This CDR3 comprises 15 residues. V dropped 0 bases and J dropped 6 bases, with 12 bases sitting between them. Per germline, CDR1 SGHAT and CDR2 FQNNGV. The CDR3 reads CASSLDWGYLNTIYF. CDR3 bases: TGTGCCAGCAGCTTAGATTGGGGGTACTTAAACACCATATATTTT.

The V gene is TRBV6-6, the J gene TRBJ2-7, with D possibly being TRBD2 (5 bases). The CDR3 extends over 15 amino acids. Germline CDR1 reads MNHNY; CDR2 reads SVGAGI (reference sequence). The ends were cut back, 2 bases at V and 0 bases at J, with 11 bases in the middle. CDR3 bases: TGTGCCAGCAGTTACAACGGGGTCGGCTCCTACGAGCAGTACTTC. The encoded protein is CASSYNGVGSYEQYF.

The chain combines TRBV7-9 with TRBJ2-5; D tentatively fits TRBD1 or TRBD2 (5 bases each). Germline CDR1 SEHNR, CDR2 FQNEAQ (reference sequence). Trimming stripped 5 bases from V and 4 bases from J, with 17 bases between. The CDR3 sequence is 15 residues long. As DNA, the CDR3 is TGTGCCAGCAGCGAGCATGGACTGCAGGGAGAGACCCAGTACTTC. Translated, it gives CASSEHGLQGETQYF. The full variable domain, rest sourced from reference TRBV7-9 and TRBJ2-5, is DTGVSQNPRHKITKRGQNVTFRCDPISEHNRLYWYRQTLGQGPEFLTYFQNEAQLEKSRLLSDRFSAERPKGSFSTLEIQRTEQGDSAMYLCASSEHGLQGETQYFGPGTRLLVL.

V is TRBV6-1 and J is TRBJ1-4; 10 nucleotides agree with TRBD1. V dropped 4 bases and J dropped 7; count of bases not matched to a gene: 9. The CDR3 is made up of 16 amino acids. CDR1 and CDR2 (germline): MNHNS, SASEGT. As DNA, the CDR3 is TGTGCCAGCAGTGTATTTGGTCGGGACAGGGGTGAAAAACTGTTTTTT. It yields the protein CASSVFGRDRGEKLFF.

V and J are TRBV9 and TRBJ2-7, with D perhaps matching TRBD1 or TRBD2 (7 bases each). Between the trimmed V and J ends, which lost 4 bases and 4 bases, there was a span of 15 bases. Germline V gene sequence: CDR1 SGDLS, CDR2 YYNGEE. The CDR3 is made up of 14 amino acids. CDR3 coding DNA: TGTGCCAGCAGCCCACAGGGGAGGGAGTACGAGCAGTACTTC. It specifies CASSPQGREYEQYF. Looking up the rest from reference TRBV9 and TRBJ2-7 gives the full variable domain: DSGVTQTPKHLITATGQRVTLRCSPRSGDLSVYWYQQSLDQGLQFLIQYYNGEERAKGNILERFSAQQFPDLHSELNLSSLELGDSALYFCASSPQGREYEQYFGPGTRLTVT.

The V call is TRBV5-6, the J call TRBJ2-2; D gene ambiguous. With 0 bases removed from V and 0 bases from J, the gap between germline ends came to 12 bases. This CDR3 has 17 residues. Germline V lookup: CDR1 SGHDT, CDR2 YYEEEE. CDR3 amino acids: CASSLVMRPPNTGELFF. In DNA form, the CDR3 reads TGTGCCAGCAGCTTGGTAATGCGGCCTCCGAACACCGGGGAGCTGTTTTTT. The complete variable domain, with remaining parts taken from reference TRBV5-6 and TRBJ2-2, reads DAGVTQSPTHLIKTRGQQVTLRCSPKSGHDTVSWYQQALGQGPQFIFQYYEEEERQRGNFPDRFSGHQFPNYSSELNVNALLLGDSALYLCASSLVMRPPNTGELFFGEGSRLTVL.

The chain employs TRBV4-2 and TRBJ2-7; TRBD2 matches 10 bases. Looked up from germline, CDR1 is LGHNA and CDR2 is YNFKEQ. The CDR3 runs to 21 residues. After removal of 0 bases from V and 0 bases from J, the junction contained 17 bases not matched to a gene. The CDR3 sequence: CASSQDSKAMSGRAYSYEQYF. The CDR3 DNA reads as TGTGCCAGCAGCCAAGATTCTAAGGCTATGAGCGGGAGGGCCTACTCCTACGAGCAGTACTTC.

For this clone: At the DNA level, this CDR3 is encoded by other sequences in the same sample as well. The rearrangement uses TRBV28 and TRBJ1-2, with TRBD1 as a possible D gene (6 bases). Trimming shortened V by 2 bases and J by 6 bases, and 10 bases separated the two germline ends. This CDR3 contains 13 residues. The germline CDR1 and CDR2 sequences are MDHEN and SYDVKM. CDR3 nucleotide sequence: TGTGCCAGCAGTTTAGTCCGGGGGCATGGCTACACCTTC. This sequence encodes CASSLVRGHGYTF.

The J gene is TRBJ1-1, the V gene TRBV5-5, with 7 bases that match TRBD1. The CDR3 spans 14 residues. Germline CDR1 reads SGHKS; CDR2 reads YYEKEE (reference sequence). Trimming removed 0 bases from V and 3 bases from J; junction bases left unmatched: 2. In DNA, the CDR3 is TGTGCCAGCAGCTTGGGAGGGGGCTACACTGAAGCTTTCTTT. Its protein is CASSLGGGYTEAFF.

The rearrangement links TRBV4-3 to TRBJ1-2; D gene uncertain. The CDR3 sequence is 13 residues long. Germline loops: CDR1 LGHNA, CDR2 YSLEER. The germline V and J ends were trimmed by 2 bases and 6 bases, with 10 bases remaining between them. The CDR3 spells CASSQNTRDGYTF. The DNA for the CDR3 is TGCGCCAGCAGCCAAAACACCCGGGATGGCTACACCTTC.

CDR3 nucleotides: TGTGCCAGCAGCGCCCGACAGGGTTTGAATCGTCGATGTCGTAAACTGTTTTTT. Amino acid sequence: CASSARQGLNRRCRKLFF. The V call is TRBV9, the J call TRBJ1-4; 7 positions agree with TRBD1. V lost 3 bases and J lost 11; bases outside the gene matches: 22. CDR3 size: 18 residues. CDR1 is SGDLS, CDR2 YYNGEE, per germline.

V usage is TRBV4-1 and J usage is TRBJ2-5; possibly TRBD2 for D (6 bases). The V end lost 0 bases, the J end lost 3 bases, and 29 bases lay between the germline ends. Germline V CDR1 and CDR2: MGHRA, YSYEKL. This CDR3 region has 21 residues. DNA of the CDR3: TGCGCCAGCAGCCAAGATCAATGGGGCCCGACAGCGGGCCTTGTTGAAGAGACCCAGTACTTC. Its protein is CASSQDQWGPTAGLVEETQYF.

V usage is TRBV11-2 and J usage is TRBJ2-2, with D uncertain. CDR1 and CDR2 (germline): SGHAT, FQNNGV. The CDR3 has 14 amino acids. The ends were cut back, 10 bases at V and 3 bases at J, with 15 bases in the middle. The CDR3 loop reads CATSLGTDTGELFF. Written as DNA, the CDR3 is TGTGCCACCTCCCTCGGAACGGACACCGGGGAGCTGTTTTTT.

The rearrangement joins TRBV10-1 to TRBJ2-1, with 7 bases fitting TRBD1. After removal of 3 bases from V and 0 bases from J, the junction contained 17 bases not matched to a gene. The CDR3 contains 20 residues. Germline lookup yields CDR1 WNHNN and CDR2 SYGVQD (reference sequence). For the CDR3, the DNA is TGCGCCAGCAGTGAAGACACGGGGACAGTTAGTTCCTTCTCCTACAATGAGCAGTTCTTC. It specifies CASSEDTGTVSSFSYNEQFF.

This clone appeared once. The gene calls are TRBV9 and TRBJ2-1; 10 nucleotides match TRBD2. CDR3 size: 17 residues. Germline V gene sequence: CDR1 SGDLS, CDR2 YYNGEE. The V gene end was trimmed by 0 bases and the J gene end by 4 bases; junction bases not matched to a gene: 7. The CDR3 loop is CASSVDRTSGDYNEQFF. The CDR3, as DNA: TGTGCCAGCAGCGTAGATCGGACTAGCGGAGATTACAATGAGCAGTTCTTC.

J is TRBJ2-5 and V is TRBV9; 8 bases are a match to TRBD1. The junction had 6 bases not matched to a gene; V was cut back by 0 bases and J by 5 bases. This CDR3 comprises 15 residues. CDR1 is SGDLS and CDR2 is YYNGEE in the germline V gene. CDR3 sequence (DNA): TGTGCCAGCAGCGTAGAGACAGGGGCCGTGGAGACCCAGTACTTC. Translation: CASSVETGAVETQYF.